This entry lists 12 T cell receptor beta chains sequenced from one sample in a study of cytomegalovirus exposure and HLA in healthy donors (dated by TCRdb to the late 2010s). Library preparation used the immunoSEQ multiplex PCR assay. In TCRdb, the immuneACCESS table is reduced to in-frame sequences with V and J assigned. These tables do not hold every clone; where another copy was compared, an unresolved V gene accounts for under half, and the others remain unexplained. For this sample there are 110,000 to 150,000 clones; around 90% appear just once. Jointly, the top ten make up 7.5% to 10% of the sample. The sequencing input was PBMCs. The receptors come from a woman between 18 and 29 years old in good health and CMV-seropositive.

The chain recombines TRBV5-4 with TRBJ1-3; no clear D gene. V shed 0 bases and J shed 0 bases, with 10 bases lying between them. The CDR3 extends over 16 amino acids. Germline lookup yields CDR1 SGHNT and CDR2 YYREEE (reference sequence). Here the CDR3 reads CASSLDGPFSGNTIYF. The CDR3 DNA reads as TGTGCCAGCAGCTTGGACGGTCCCTTCTCTGGAAACACCATATATTTT. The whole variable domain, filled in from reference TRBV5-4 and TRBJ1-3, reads ETGVTQSPTHLIKTRGQQVTLRCSSQSGHNTVSWYQQALGQGPQFIFQYYREEENGRGNFPPRFSGLQFPNYSSELNVNALELDDSALYLCASSLDGPFSGNTIYFGEGSWLTVV.

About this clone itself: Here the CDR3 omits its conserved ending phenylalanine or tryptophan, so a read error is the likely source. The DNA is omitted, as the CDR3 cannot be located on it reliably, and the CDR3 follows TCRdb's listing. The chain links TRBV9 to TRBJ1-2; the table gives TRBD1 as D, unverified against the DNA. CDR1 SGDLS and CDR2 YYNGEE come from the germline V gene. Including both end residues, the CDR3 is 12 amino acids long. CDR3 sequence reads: CASSVEEGTPVI.

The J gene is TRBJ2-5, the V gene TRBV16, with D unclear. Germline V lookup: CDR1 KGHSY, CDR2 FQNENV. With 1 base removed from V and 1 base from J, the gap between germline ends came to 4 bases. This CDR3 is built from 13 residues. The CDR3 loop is CASSQFRQETQYF. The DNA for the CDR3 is TGTGCCAGCAGCCAATTTCGCCAAGAGACCCAGTACTTC.

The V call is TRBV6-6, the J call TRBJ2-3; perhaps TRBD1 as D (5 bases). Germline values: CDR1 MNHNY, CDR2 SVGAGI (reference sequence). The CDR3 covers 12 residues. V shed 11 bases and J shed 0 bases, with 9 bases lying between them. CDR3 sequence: CAGADSTDTQYF. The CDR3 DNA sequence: TGTGCCGGGGCAGACAGCACAGATACGCAGTATTTT.

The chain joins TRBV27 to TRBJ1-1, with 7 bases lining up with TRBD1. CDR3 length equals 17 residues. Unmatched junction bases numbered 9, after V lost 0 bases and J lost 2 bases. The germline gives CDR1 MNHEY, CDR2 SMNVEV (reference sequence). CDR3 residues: CASSLSAGTATNTEAFF. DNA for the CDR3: TGTGCCAGCAGTTTATCGGCCGGGACAGCAACCAACACTGAAGCTTTCTTT.

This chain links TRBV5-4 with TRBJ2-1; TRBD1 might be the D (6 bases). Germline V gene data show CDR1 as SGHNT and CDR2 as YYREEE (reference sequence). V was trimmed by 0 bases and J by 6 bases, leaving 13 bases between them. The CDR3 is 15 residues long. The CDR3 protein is CASSLGQQGRNEQFF. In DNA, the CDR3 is TGTGCCAGCAGCTTGGGACAACAGGGCCGCAATGAGCAGTTCTTC.

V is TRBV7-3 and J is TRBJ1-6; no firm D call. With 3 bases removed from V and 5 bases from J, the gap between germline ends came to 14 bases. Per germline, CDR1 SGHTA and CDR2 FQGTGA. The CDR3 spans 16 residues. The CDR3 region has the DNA TGTGCCAGCAGCTTCGGGAGTCGGCTAAATAATTCACCCCTCCACTTT. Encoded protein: CASSFGSRLNNSPLHF.

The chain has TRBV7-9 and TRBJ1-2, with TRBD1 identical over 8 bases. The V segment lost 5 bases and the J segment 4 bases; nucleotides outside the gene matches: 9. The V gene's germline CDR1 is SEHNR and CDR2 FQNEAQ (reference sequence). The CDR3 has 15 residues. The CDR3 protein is CASSVTGGIGYGYTF. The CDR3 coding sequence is TGTGCCAGCAGCGTAACAGGGGGAATAGGCTATGGCTACACCTTC.

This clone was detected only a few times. CDR3 sequence reads: CASREQGSYGYTF. CDR3 nucleotide sequence: TGTGCCAGCAGAGAACAGGGTAGCTATGGCTACACCTTC. The rearrangement links TRBV28 to TRBJ1-2, with TRBD1 as a possible D gene (6 bases). Between the trimmed V and J ends, which lost 6 bases and 4 bases, there was a span of 12 bases. This CDR3 has 13 amino acids. Per germline, CDR1 MDHEN and CDR2 SYDVKM.

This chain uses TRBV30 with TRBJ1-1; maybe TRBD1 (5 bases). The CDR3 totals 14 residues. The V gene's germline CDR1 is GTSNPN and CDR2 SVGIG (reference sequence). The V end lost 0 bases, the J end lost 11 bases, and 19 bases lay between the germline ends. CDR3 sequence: CAWSVSEGALGAFF. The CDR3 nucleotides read TGTGCCTGGAGTGTATCGGAAGGGGCCCTCGGGGCTTTCTTT.

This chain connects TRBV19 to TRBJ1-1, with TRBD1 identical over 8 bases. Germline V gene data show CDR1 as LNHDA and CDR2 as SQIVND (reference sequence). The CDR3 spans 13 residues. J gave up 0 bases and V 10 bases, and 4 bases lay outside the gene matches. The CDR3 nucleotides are TGTGCCACACAGGGGGAAATGAACACTGAAGCTTTCTTT. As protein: CATQGEMNTEAFF.

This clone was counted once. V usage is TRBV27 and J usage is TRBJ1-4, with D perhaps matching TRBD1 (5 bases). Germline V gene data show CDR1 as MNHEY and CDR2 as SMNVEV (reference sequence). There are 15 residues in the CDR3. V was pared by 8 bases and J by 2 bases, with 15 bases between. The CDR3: CASANQGSTNEKLFF. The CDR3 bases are TGTGCCAGCGCGAACCAGGGTAGTACTAATGAAAAACTGTTTTTT.